This TCR beta chain was profiled in a study of blood T cell repertoires in COVID-19. Study-level information: Sources were T cells, B-cell-depleted T cells, or PBMCs; the material itself was cDNA or gDNA.

Assay used: immunoSEQ multiplex PCR; TCRdb lists only in-frame clones, some missing. The repertoire consists of about 90,000 clones, with around 82% occurring once and the leading ten covering around 6.9%. The sample consisted of peripheral blood. The receptor was derived from a man aged 60 to 69 with acute or convalescent COVID-19.

The CDR3 coding sequence is TGCGCCAGCAGCCAAGTGACAGTACCTAACTATGGCTACACCTTC. This gives the protein CASSQVTVPNYGYTF. The chain uses TRBV4-1 and TRBJ1-2; the D gene is possibly TRBD1 (5 bases). This CDR3 has 15 amino acids. From germline, CDR1 is MGHRA and CDR2 YSYEKL. V dropped 1 base and J dropped 0 bases, with 9 bases sitting between them.